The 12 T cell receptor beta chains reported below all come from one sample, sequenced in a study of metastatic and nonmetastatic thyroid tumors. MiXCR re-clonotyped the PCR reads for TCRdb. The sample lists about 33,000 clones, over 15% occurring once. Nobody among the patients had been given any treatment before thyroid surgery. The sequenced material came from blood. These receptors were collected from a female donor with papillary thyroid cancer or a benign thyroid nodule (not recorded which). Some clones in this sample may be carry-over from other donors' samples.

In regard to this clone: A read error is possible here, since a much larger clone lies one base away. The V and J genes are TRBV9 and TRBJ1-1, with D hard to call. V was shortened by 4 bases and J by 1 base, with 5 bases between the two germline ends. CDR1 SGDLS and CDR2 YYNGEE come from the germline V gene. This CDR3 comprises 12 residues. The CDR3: CASSQANTEAFF. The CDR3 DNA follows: TGTGCCAGCAGCCAGGCGAACACTGAAGCTTTCTTT.

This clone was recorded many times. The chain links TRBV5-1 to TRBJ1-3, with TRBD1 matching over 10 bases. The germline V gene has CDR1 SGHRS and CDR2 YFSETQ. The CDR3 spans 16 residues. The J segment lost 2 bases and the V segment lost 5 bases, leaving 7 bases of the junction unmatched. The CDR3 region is CASSSGTGDTGNTIYF. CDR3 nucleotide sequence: TGCGCCAGCAGTTCCGGGACAGGGGACACTGGAAACACCATATATTTT.

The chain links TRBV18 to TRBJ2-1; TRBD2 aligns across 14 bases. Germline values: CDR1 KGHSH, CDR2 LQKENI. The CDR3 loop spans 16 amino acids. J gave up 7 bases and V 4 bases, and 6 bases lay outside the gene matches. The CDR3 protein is CASSQGTSGSANEQFF. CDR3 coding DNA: TGTGCCAGCTCACAAGGGACTAGCGGGAGTGCAAATGAGCAGTTCTTC.

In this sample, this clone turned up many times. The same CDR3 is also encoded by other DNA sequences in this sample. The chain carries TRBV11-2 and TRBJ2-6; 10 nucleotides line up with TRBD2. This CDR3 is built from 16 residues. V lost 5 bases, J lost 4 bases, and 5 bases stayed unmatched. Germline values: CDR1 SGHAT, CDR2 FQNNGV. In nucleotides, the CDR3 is TGTGCCAGCAGCCGGCTAGCGGGAGCGGGGGCCAACGTCCTGACTTTC. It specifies CASSRLAGAGANVLTF.

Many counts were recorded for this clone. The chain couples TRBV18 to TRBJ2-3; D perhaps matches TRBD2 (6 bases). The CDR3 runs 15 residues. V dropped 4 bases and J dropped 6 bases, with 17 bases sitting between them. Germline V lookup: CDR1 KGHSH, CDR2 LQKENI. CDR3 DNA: TGTGCCAGCTCACTACAGACTAGGAAGTTGGATACGCAGTATTTT. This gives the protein CASSLQTRKLDTQYF.

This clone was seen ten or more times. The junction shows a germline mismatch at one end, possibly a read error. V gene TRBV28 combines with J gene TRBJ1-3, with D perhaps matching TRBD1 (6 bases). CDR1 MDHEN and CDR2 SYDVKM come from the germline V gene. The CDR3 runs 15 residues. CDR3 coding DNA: TGTGCCGGCAGCATCCAGGGGCCCCCCCCCAACACCATATATTTT. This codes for CAGSIQGPPPNTIYF.

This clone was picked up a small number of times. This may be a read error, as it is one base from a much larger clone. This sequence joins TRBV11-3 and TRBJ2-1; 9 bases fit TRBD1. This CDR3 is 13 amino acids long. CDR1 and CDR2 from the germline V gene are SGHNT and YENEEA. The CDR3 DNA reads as TGTGCCAGCAGCTTCTCCCCGGGACAGGGAGTAGTCTTC. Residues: CASSFSPGQGVVF.

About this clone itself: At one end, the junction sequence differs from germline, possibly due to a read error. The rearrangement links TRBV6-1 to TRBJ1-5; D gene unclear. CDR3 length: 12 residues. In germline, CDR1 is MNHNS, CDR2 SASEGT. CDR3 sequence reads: CAIGKSNQPQHF. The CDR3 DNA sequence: TGTGCCATCGGAAAGAGCAATCAGCCCCAACATTTT.

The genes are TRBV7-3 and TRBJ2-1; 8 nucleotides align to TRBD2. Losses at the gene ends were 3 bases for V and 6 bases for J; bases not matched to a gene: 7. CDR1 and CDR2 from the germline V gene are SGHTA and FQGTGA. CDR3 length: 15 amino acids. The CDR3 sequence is CASSLPGLGANEQFF. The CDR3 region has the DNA TGTGCCAGCAGCTTGCCGGGACTAGGAGCCAATGAGCAGTTCTTC.

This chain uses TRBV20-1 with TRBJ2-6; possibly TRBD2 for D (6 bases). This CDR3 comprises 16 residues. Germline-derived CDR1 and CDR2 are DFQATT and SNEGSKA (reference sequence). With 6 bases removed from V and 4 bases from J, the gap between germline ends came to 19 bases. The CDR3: CSAPQGGGAGANVLTF. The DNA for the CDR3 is TGCAGTGCGCCCCAGGGAGGAGGGGCCGGGGCCAACGTCCTGACTTTC.

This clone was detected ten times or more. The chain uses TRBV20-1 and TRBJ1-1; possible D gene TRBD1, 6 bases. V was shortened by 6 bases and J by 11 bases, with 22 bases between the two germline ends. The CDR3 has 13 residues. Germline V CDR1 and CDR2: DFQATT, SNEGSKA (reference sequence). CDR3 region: CSAYDRSGYVAFF. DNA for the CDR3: TGCAGTGCATACGACAGGTCGGGTTATGTGGCTTTCTTT.

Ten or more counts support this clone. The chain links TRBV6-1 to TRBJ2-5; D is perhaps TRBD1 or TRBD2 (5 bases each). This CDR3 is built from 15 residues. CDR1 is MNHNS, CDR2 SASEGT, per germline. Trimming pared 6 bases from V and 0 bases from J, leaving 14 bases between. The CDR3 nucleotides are TGTGCCAGCAGCCCGGGACGAGAATACCAAGAGACCCAGTACTTC. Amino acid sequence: CASSPGREYQETQYF.